This T cell receptor beta chain came from a study of blood T cell repertoires in COVID-19. At the level of the study: Acute and convalescent COVID-19 samples came from the United States, Italy and Spain. PBMCs, B-cell-depleted T cells, or T cells were the source of the cDNA or gDNA that made up the material.

Authors' methods: Estimates of nucleated cell counts were drawn from the amplification of reference gene primers. Sequencing used immunoSEQ multiplex PCR; TCRdb keeps in-frame clones, though not all of them. Clone size and the V and J calls come from that table; the DNA yielded D and trimming. The top ten clones hold 6.9% of a sample with 150,000 to 250,000 clones, about 80% of them seen once. Between the trimmed V and J ends, which lost 3 bases and 15 bases, there was a span of 16 bases. The length of the CDR3 is 12 residues. Germline CDR1 is SGDLS and CDR2 is YYNGEE. The V and J genes are TRBV9 and TRBJ2-1; D gene unclear. The receptor comes from a human donor with acute or convalescent COVID-19. The donor label of this sample is uncertain. The sequencing sample was made of peripheral blood. The CDR3 DNA sequence: TGTGCCAGCAGCGCATCAGGCTCCGCTCGGTTCTTC. Its protein is CASSASGSARFF.